This T cell receptor (beta chain) was captured in a study of blood T cell repertoires in COVID-19. Study summary: PBMCs, B-cell-depleted T cells, or T cells provided the cDNA or gDNA that made up the material.

In the original processing: Nucleated cell number was recorded as an estimate derived from reference gene primer amplification. Libraries were prepared by immunoSEQ multiplex PCR; TCRdb keeps only in-frame clonotypes and omits some of them. V and J calls and clone size are given by that table; D and trimming were obtained from the DNA. The sample lists more than 150,000 clones, 80% to 85% occurring once. The CDR3 covers 16 residues. From germline, CDR1 is SNHLY and CDR2 FYNNEI. Trimming left V 5 bases short and J 2 bases short, with 15 bases between. This TCR derives from a man aged 18-30 years with active or convalescent COVID-19. V and J are TRBV2 and TRBJ2-2, with D perhaps matching TRBD1 (6 bases). Sequencing used peripheral blood. The CDR3 region has the DNA TGTGCCAGCAGTAAAGACAGGCAACCAAACACCGGGGAGCTGTTTTTT. Amino acid sequence: CASSKDRQPNTGELFF. Drawing the rest from reference TRBV2 and TRBJ2-2, the complete variable domain is EPEVTQTPSHQVTQMGQEVILRCVPISNHLYFYWYRQILGQKVEFLVSFYNNEISEKSEIFDDQFSVERPDGSNFTLKIRSTKLEDSAMYFCASSKDRQPNTGELFFGEGSRLTVL.